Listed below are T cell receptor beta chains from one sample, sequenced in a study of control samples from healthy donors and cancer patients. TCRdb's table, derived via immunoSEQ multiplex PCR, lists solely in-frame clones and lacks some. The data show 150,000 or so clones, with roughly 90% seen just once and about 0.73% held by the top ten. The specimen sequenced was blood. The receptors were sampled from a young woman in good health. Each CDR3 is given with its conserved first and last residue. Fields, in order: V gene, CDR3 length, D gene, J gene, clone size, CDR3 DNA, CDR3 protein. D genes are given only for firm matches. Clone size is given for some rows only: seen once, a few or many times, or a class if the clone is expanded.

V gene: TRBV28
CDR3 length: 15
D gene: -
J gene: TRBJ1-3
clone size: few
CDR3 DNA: TGTGCCAGCAGTGCCTCTGGGAGCTCTGGAAACACCATATATTTT
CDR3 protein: CASSASGSSGNTIYF

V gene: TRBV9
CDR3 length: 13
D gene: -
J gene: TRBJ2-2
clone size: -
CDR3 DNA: TGTGCCAGCAGCCTAGTTCAAACCGGGGAGCTGTTTTTT
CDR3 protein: CASSLVQTGELFF

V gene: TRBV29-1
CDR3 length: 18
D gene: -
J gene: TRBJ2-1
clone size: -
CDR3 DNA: TGCAGCGTCAGGGGGCGAACTTACTCAGCGGGACGGGACAATGAGCAGTTCTTC
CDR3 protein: CSVRGRTYSAGRDNEQFF

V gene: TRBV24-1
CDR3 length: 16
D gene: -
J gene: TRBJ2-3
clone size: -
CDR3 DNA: TGTGCCACCAGTCACTTTCAGGCGGGCCTCACAGATACGCAGTATTTT
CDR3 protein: CATSHFQAGLTDTQYF

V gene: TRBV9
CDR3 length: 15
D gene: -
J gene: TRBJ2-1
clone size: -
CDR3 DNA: TGTGCCAGCAGCTTGGACGAAGGGGGGGGCAATGAGCAGTTCTTC
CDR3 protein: CASSLDEGGGNEQFF

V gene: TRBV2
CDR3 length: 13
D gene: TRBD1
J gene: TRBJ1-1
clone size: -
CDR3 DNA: TGTGCCAGCAGACAGGGGTTGGGCACTGAAGCTTTCTTT
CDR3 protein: CASRQGLGTEAFF

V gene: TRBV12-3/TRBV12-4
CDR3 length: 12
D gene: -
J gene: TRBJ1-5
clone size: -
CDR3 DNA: TGTGCCAGCAGCAGGGAGAGACAGCCCCAGCATTTT
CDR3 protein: CASSRERQPQHF

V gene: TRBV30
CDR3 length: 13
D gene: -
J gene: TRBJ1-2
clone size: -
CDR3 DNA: TGTGCCTGGAGTGACGCGGGGGCATATGGCTACACCTTC
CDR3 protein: CAWSDAGAYGYTF

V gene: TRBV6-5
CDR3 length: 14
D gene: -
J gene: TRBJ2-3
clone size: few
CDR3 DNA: TGTGCCGGGGCGTCAGGATCCGGCACAGATACGCAGTATTTT
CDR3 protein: CAGASGSGTDTQYF

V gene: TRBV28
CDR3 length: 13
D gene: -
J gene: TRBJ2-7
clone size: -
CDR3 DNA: TGTGCCAGCTCCCCGCTTACAGGGAACGAGCAGTACTTC
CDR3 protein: CASSPLTGNEQYF

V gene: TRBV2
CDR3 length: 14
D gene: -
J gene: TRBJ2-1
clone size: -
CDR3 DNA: TGTGCCAGCAGTCCAGGGGTAGAGGGCTATGAGCAGTTCTTC
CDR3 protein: CASSPGVEGYEQFF

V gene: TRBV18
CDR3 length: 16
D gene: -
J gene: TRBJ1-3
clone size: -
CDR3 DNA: TGTGCCAGCTCACTACAACCCGGTCCAGGGGATTCCACCATATATTTT
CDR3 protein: CASSLQPGPGDSTIYF

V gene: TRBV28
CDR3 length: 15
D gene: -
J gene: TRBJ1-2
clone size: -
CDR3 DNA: TGTGCCAGCAACCGACTCCGGGACGGCAACTATGGCTACACCTTC
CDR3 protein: CASNRLRDGNYGYTF

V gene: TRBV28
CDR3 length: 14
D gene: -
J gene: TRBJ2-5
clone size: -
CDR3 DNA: TGTGCCAGCAGCTCTGCGGCAACAGGGAAGACCCAGTACTTC
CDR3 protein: CASSSAATGKTQYF

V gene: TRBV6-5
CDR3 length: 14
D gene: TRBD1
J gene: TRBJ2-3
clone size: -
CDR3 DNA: TGTGCCAGCAGTCGAAGGGACAGCCGAGATACGCAGTATTTT
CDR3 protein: CASSRRDSRDTQYF

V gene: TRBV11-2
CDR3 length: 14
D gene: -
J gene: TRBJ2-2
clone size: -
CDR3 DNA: TGTGCCAGCAGCTTAGTTTCGAACACCGGGGAGCTGTTTTTT
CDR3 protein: CASSLVSNTGELFF

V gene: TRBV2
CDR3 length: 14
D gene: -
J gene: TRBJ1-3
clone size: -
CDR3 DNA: TGTGCCAGCAGGGGACGGCACTCTGGAAACACCATATATTTT
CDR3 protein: CASRGRHSGNTIYF

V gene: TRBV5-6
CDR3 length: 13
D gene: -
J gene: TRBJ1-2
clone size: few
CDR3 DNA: TGTGCCAGCAGCTTTGTTAGAGGCGGAGGCTACACCTTC
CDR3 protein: CASSFVRGGGYTF

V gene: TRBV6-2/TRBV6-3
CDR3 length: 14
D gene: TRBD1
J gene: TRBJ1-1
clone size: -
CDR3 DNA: TGTGCCAGCAGTCGGACAGGGTCCAACACTGAAGCTTTCTTT
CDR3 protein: CASSRTGSNTEAFF

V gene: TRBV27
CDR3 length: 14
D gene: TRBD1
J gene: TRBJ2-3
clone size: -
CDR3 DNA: TGTGCCAGCATGGGACAGGGTCTCACAGATACGCAGTATTTT
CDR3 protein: CASMGQGLTDTQYF

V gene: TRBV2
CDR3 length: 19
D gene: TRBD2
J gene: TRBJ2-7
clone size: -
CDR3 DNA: TGTGCCAGCAGTTCTCCCGGCTCCGTGGGACTAGCGGGAGGGTACGAGCAGTACTTC
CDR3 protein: CASSSPGSVGLAGGYEQYF

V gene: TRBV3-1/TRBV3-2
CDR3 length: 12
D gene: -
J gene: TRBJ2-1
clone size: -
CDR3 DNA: TGTGCCAGCAGCGCCCATGGTTATGAGCAGTTCTTC
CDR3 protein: CASSAHGYEQFF

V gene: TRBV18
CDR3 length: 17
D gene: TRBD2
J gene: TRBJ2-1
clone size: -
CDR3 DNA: TGTGCCAGCTCACCACCTGCGCTAGCGGGCTCCTACAATGAGCAGTTCTTC
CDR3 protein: CASSPPALAGSYNEQFF

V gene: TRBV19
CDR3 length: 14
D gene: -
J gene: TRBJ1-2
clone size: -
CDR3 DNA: TGTGCCAGTAGTCTTGCAGGGACTAACTATGGCTACACCTTC
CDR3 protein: CASSLAGTNYGYTF

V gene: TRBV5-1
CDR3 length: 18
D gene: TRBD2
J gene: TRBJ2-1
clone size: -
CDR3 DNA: TGCGCCAGCAGCTTGGCCGGGGCTTTAGCGGGAGGGTACAATGAGCAGTTCTTC
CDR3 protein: CASSLAGALAGGYNEQFF

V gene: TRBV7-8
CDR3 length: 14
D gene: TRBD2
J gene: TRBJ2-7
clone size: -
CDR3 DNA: TGTGCCAGCAGCTTAGCGGGACTAGGAGGCGAGCAGTACTTC
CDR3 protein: CASSLAGLGGEQYF

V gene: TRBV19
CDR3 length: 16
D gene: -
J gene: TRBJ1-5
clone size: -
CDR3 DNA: TGTGCCCGTAGTATAGCGGGGGGCACCATCAATCAGCCCCAGCATTTT
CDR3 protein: CARSIAGGTINQPQHF

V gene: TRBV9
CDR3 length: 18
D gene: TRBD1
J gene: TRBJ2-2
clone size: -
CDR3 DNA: TGTGCCAGCAGCGTAGGTTTGGACAGGGTGTGGAACACCGGGGAGCTGTTTTTT
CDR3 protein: CASSVGLDRVWNTGELFF

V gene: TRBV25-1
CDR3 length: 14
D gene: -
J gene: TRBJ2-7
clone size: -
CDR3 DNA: TGTGCCAGCAGTGAGGACAGAATCTCCTACGAGCAGTACTTC
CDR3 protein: CASSEDRISYEQYF

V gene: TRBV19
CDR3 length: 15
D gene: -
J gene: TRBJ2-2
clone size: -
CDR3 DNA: TGTGCCAGTAGTATAGATCTTTCAGGGTTAGGGGAGCTGTTTTTT
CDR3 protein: CASSIDLSGLGELFF

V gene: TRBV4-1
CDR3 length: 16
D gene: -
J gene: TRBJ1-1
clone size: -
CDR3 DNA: TGCGCCAGCAGCCTCCTGGGGGGGCGCGGGAACACTGAAGCTTTCTTT
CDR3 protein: CASSLLGGRGNTEAFF

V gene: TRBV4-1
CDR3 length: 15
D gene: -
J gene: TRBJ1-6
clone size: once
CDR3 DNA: TGCGCCAGCAGCCAAGAAACGGGTCTTAATTCACCCCTCCACTTT
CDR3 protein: CASSQETGLNSPLHF

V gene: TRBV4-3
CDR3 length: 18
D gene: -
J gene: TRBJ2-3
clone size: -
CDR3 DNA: TGCGCCAGCAGCCAAGGTGGGTCGGGAGAGGGGCTAACAGATACGCAGTATTTT
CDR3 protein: CASSQGGSGEGLTDTQYF